One and the same sample provided the 5 T cell receptor beta chains below, sequenced in a study of technical replicates of blood from a handful of donors (dated by TCRdb to 2015 to 2018). Library prep was done by the immunoSEQ multiplex PCR assay. TCRdb stores this immuneACCESS table with in-frame sequences only. Part of the clones is absent; in the studies checked, under half of the shortfall reflects unresolved V genes, and no reason is known for the rest. This sample lists about 60,000 clones; 90% to 95% were detected once. The top ten hold about 4.5% of the sample. The sequencing input was PBMCs. Every receptor here comes from a human donor in good health. Some clones in this sample may be carry-over from other donors' samples.

The rearrangement joins TRBV6-5 to TRBJ1-1; 8 bases are shared with TRBD1. Germline lookup yields CDR1 MNHEY and CDR2 SVGAGI. CDR3 size: 15 residues. Trimming at V came to 5 bases and at J to 5 bases, leaving 10 bases not matched to a gene. The CDR3 sequence: CASSRSAGGGTEAFF. The CDR3 bases are TGTGCCAGCAGTCGCTCGGCAGGGGGCGGGACTGAAGCTTTCTTT.

The rearrangement uses TRBV19 and TRBJ1-1; TRBD1 aligns across 7 bases. V shed 5 bases, J shed 0 bases, and the junction held 3 bases outside the gene matches. Germline V CDR1 and CDR2: LNHDA, SQIVND (reference sequence). The CDR3 has 14 amino acids. The CDR3 coding sequence is TGTGCCAGTAGTTCGGGACAGATGAACACTGAAGCTTTCTTT. Protein product: CASSSGQMNTEAFF. Filled out from reference TRBV19 and TRBJ1-1, the complete variable domain reads DGGITQSPKYLFRKEGQNVTLSCEQNLNHDAMYWYRQDPGQGLRLIYYSQIVNDFQKGDIAEGYSVSREKKESFPLTVTSAQKNPTAFYLCASSSGQMNTEAFFGQGTRLTVV.

This chain uses TRBV7-9 with TRBJ2-7, with 9 bases lining up with TRBD2. This CDR3 comprises 15 residues. J gave up 3 bases and V 5 bases, and 8 bases lay outside the gene matches. Germline V gives CDR1 SEHNR, CDR2 FQNEAQ (reference sequence). The CDR3 sequence is CASSAWTSVFYEQYF. CDR3 nucleotide sequence: TGTGCCAGCAGCGCTTGGACTAGCGTTTTCTACGAGCAGTACTTC.

The chain links TRBV4-1 to TRBJ1-1; D perhaps matches TRBD1 (5 bases). The V end lost 0 bases, the J end lost 5 bases, and 10 bases lay between the germline ends. This CDR3 contains 14 residues. CDR1 and CDR2 (germline): MGHRA, YSYEKL. In DNA, the CDR3 is TGCGCCAGCAGCCAAGATGGGGCGGGGACTGAAGCTTTCTTT. This translates into CASSQDGAGTEAFF.

The V and J genes are TRBV7-6 and TRBJ2-1; tentative D call: TRBD1 (5 bases). Germline loops: CDR1 SGHVS, CDR2 FNYEAQ. V lost 2 bases and J 6 bases, leaving 5 bases between the germline ends. CDR3 size: 12 residues. The CDR3 coding sequence is TGTGCCAGCAGCTTACAGGGCAATGAGCAGTTCTTC. Encoded protein: CASSLQGNEQFF.